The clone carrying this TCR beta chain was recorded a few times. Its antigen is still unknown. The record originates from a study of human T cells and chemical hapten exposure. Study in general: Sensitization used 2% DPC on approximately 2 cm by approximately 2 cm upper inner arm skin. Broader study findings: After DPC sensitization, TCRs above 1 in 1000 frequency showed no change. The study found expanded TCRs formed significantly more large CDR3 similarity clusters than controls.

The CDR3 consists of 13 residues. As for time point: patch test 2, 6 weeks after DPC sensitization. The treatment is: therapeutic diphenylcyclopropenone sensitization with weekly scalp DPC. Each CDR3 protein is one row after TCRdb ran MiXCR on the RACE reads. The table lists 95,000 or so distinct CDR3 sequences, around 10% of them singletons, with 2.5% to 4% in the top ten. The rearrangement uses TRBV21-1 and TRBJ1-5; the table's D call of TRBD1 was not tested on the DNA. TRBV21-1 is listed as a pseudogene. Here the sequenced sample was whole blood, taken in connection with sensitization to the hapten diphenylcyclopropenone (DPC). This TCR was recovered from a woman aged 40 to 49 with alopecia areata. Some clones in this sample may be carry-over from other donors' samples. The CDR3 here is CASPTGWSQPQHF. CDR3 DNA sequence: TGTGCCAGCCCGACAGGGTGGAGCCAGCCCCAGCATTTT.